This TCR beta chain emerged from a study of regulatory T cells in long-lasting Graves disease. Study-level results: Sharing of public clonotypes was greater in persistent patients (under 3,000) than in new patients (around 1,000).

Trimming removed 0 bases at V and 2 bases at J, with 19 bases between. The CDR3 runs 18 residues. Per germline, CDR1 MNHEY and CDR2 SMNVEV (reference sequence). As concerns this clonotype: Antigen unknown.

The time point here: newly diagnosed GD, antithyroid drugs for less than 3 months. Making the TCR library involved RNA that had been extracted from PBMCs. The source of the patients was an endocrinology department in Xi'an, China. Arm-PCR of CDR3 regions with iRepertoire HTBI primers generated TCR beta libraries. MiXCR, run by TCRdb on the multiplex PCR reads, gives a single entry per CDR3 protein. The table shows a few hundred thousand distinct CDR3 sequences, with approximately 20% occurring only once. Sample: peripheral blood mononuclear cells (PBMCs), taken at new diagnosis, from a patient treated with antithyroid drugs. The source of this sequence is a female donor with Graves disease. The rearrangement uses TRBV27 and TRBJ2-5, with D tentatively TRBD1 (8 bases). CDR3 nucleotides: TGTGCCAGCAGTTTATCCGGAACAGGGGGACTACTGCAAGAGACCCAGTACTTC. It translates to CASSLSGTGGLLQETQYF.